The 32 T cell receptor beta chains below come from one sample, sequenced in a study of neurological immune-mediated disorders. In TCRdb, the 5' RACE reads were re-called with MiXCR into one record per CDR3 protein. The table records 65,000 to 80,000 distinct CDR3 sequences, approximately 17% of them present only once. The specimen was PBMCs. Source of these receptors: a woman aged 35 to 49 in good health.

This clonotype was detected ten times or more. The J gene is TRBJ2-5, the V gene TRBV11-3, with D possibly matching TRBD1 (6 bases). This CDR3 is built from 17 residues. CDR1 is SGHNT and CDR2 is YENEEA in the germline V gene. The V and J ends lost 0 bases and 5 bases respectively, with 19 bases between them. The CDR3, as DNA: TGTGCCAGCAGCTTAGACGGTAGCCGGGACAACGGGGAGACCCAGTACTTC. Its translation is CASSLDGSRDNGETQYF. The full variable domain, in which reference TRBV11-3 and TRBJ2-5 provide the parts outside the CDR3, is EAGVVQSPRYKIIEKKQPVAFWCNPISGHNTLYWYLQNLGQGPELLIRYENEEAVDDSQLPKDRFSAERLKGVDSTLKIQPAELGDSAVYLCASSLDGSRDNGETQYFGPGTRLLVL.

This clonotype has a count of ten or more. This sequence joins TRBV4-3 and TRBJ2-1; 8 nucleotides line up with TRBD2. CDR3 length: 18 amino acids. Germline V gene sequence: CDR1 LGHNA, CDR2 YSLEER. Trimming took 0 bases from V and 9 from J; bases not matched to a gene: 16. The CDR3 coding sequence is TGCGCCAGCAGCCAAGATCCCCCAGCGGGGGCCCTAAGAGGTGAGCAGTTCTTC. It specifies CASSQDPPAGALRGEQFF.

This clonotype occurred many times. This chain connects TRBV12-3 or TRBV12-4 to TRBJ1-1; no clear D. V was clipped by 5 bases and J by 11 bases, with 21 bases between them. This CDR3 has 14 amino acids. The DNA for the CDR3 is TGTGCCAGCAGTCTCTCCCCCCCGGGAAGGGAGGCTTTCTTT. Its translation is CASSLSPPGREAFF.

This clonotype was seen at least ten times. V and J are TRBV12-3 or TRBV12-4 and TRBJ2-1; the D call may be TRBD1 or TRBD2 (5 bases each). Trimming cost V 5 bases and J 9 bases, with 23 bases left between them. This CDR3 has 16 amino acids. CDR3 DNA sequence: TGTGCCAGCAGTCCTCCCAGGGCGCGCCGGGGTGGTGAGCAGTTCTTC. Residues: CASSPPRARRGGEQFF.

This clonotype was detected many times. The V call is TRBV7-6, the J call TRBJ2-5; the D gene could be TRBD1 or TRBD2 (7 bases each). CDR1 SGHVS and CDR2 FNYEAQ come from the germline V gene. V was cut by 6 bases and J by 5 bases, with 16 bases left in between. This CDR3 is 14 amino acids long. The CDR3 loop is CASRWGRGRETQYF. CDR3 in DNA: TGTGCCAGCAGATGGGGGAGGGGGCGCGAGACCCAGTACTTC.

This clonotype was seen at least ten times. The chain joins TRBV12-3 or TRBV12-4 to TRBJ2-1; the D is unclear. Trimming removed 4 bases from V and 7 bases from J, with 8 bases in between. The CDR3 totals 12 residues. The CDR3, as DNA: TGTGCCAGCAGTTGCGGCCGGAATGAGCAGTTCTTC. Protein: CASSCGRNEQFF.

Many counts were recorded for this clonotype. This CDR3 reads CAISVSGDEKLFF. The CDR3 bases are TGTGCCATCAGTGTGAGCGGGGATGAAAAACTGTTTTTT. V gene TRBV10-3 combines with J gene TRBJ1-4; D gene ambiguous. V was clipped by 4 bases and J by 6 bases, with 9 bases between them. This CDR3 region has 13 residues. Germline assignment: CDR1 ENHRY and CDR2 SYGVKD.

This clonotype was detected many times. The V and J genes are TRBV5-1 and TRBJ1-3; D possibly corresponds to TRBD1 (6 bases). This CDR3 is built from 14 residues. The germline V gene encodes CDR1 SGHRS and CDR2 YFSETQ. The V end was cut by 0 bases, the J end by 3 bases, with 7 bases between. CDR3 nucleotides: TGCGCCAGCAGCTTGGACAGGGATGGAAACACCATATATTTT. It translates to CASSLDRDGNTIYF.

This clonotype was recorded at least ten times. The V call is TRBV5-1, the J call TRBJ2-3; D is ambiguous. Trimming removed 1 base from V and 5 bases from J, with 20 bases in between. CDR1 is SGHRS, CDR2 YFSETQ, per germline. The CDR3 loop spans 17 amino acids. In nucleotides, the CDR3 is TGCGCCAGCAGCTTGCGCCTAGAAGGGCTGTCGAGAGATACGCAGTATTTT. Amino acid sequence: CASSLRLEGLSRDTQYF.

The chain links TRBV28 to TRBJ1-2; no reliable D call. CDR3 size: 11 residues. Germline lookup yields CDR1 MDHEN and CDR2 SYDVKM. CDR3 residues: CAAVARSGYTF. DNA for the CDR3: TGTGCAGCGGTTGCTCGGTCTGGCTACACCTTC.

The table lists this clonotype with many counts. The V and J genes are TRBV18 and TRBJ2-3; D ambiguous. The CDR3 contains 13 residues. The ends were cut back, 3 bases at V and 5 bases at J, with 9 bases in the middle. Germline V gene data show CDR1 as KGHSH and CDR2 as LQKENI. In DNA form, the CDR3 reads TGTGCCAGCTCACCTACGACCGGAGATACGCAGTATTTT. Amino acids: CASSPTTGDTQYF.

V usage is TRBV20-1 and J usage is TRBJ2-1, with TRBD2 matching 9 bases. The CDR3 consists of 14 residues. J was trimmed by 10 bases and V by 3 bases; bases with no gene match: 10. The germline CDR1 and CDR2 sequences are DFQATT and SNEGSKA (reference sequence). The CDR3 coding sequence is TGCAGTGCTAGCGATTCGACTAGCGGTCCCGAGCAGTTCTTC. Residues: CSASDSTSGPEQFF.

The table lists this clonotype with many counts. The chain employs TRBV10-3 and TRBJ2-1; D uncertain. The CDR3 runs 12 residues. CDR1 and CDR2 from the germline V gene are ENHRY and SYGVKD. Trimming shortened V by 2 bases and J by 5 bases, and 4 bases separated the two germline ends. CDR3 residues: CAISERNNEQFF. The CDR3 DNA reads as TGTGCCATCAGTGAGCGGAACAATGAGCAGTTCTTC.

This sequence joins TRBV4-3 and TRBJ2-7, with D perhaps matching TRBD2 (5 bases). Between the trimmed V and J ends, which lost 0 bases and 6 bases, there was a span of 9 bases. CDR3 length equals 13 residues. CDR1 and CDR2 from the germline V gene are LGHNA and YSLEER. CDR3 nucleotide sequence: TGCGCCAGCAGCCAAGATGAGGGTCGCGAGCAGTACTTC. Protein sequence: CASSQDEGREQYF.

This clonotype was recorded many times. The genes are TRBV10-3 and TRBJ1-2, with 11 bases lining up with TRBD1. This CDR3 region has 14 residues. J was trimmed by 4 bases and V by 10 bases; bases with no gene match: 8. Germline assignment: CDR1 ENHRY and CDR2 SYGVKD. As DNA, the CDR3 is TGTGCCACGACGGACGGACAGGGGGCCTATGGCTACACCTTC. Protein product: CATTDGQGAYGYTF.

This chain joins TRBV7-2 and TRBJ2-1; 9 positions agree with TRBD1. The germline CDR1 and CDR2 sequences are SGHTA and FQGNSA. Unmatched junction bases numbered 2, after V lost 8 bases and J lost 3 bases. CDR3 length: 13 residues. The CDR3 DNA is TGTGCCAGCGGACAGGGGCACTACAATGAGCAGTTCTTC. Encoded protein: CASGQGHYNEQFF.

This clonotype occurred many times. The chain joins TRBV6-1 to TRBJ2-3; perhaps TRBD2 as D (5 bases). Between the trimmed V and J ends, which lost 4 bases and 5 bases, there was a span of 10 bases. The CDR3 extends over 13 amino acids. The germline CDR1 and CDR2 sequences are MNHNS and SASEGT. The CDR3 reads CASSGGSIDTQYF. The DNA for the CDR3 is TGTGCCAGCAGTGGAGGGTCCATAGATACGCAGTATTTT.

This clonotype showed up many times. This chain joins TRBV10-3 and TRBJ1-3, with a weak D call TRBD1 (6 bases). This CDR3 is built from 15 residues. Between the trimmed V and J ends, which lost 4 bases and 0 bases, there was a span of 10 bases. Germline CDR1 and CDR2: ENHRY and SYGVKD. The CDR3 reads CAISVGQHSGNTIYF. DNA of the CDR3: TGTGCCATCAGTGTTGGACAGCACTCTGGAAACACCATATATTTT.

The chain carries TRBV20-1 and TRBJ1-5; 7 bases match TRBD1. The CDR3 sequence is 14 residues long. From germline, CDR1 is DFQATT and CDR2 SNEGSKA (reference sequence). The trim removed 3 bases at V and 4 bases at J, leaving 6 bases unmatched. The DNA for the CDR3 is TGCAGTGCTAGGGGAGGGGGCTTGAATCAGCCCCAGCATTTT. It encodes CSARGGGLNQPQHF.

This clonotype was found many times. The gene calls are TRBV28 and TRBJ2-4; D gene uncertain. The germline V gene encodes CDR1 MDHEN and CDR2 SYDVKM. The germline V and J ends were trimmed by 2 bases and 2 bases, with 13 bases remaining between them. This CDR3 has 16 residues. CDR3 protein: CASSLGGLRTKNIQYF. DNA for the CDR3: TGTGCCAGCAGTTTAGGCGGCCTTCGGACCAAAAACATTCAGTACTTC.

There are many counts of this clonotype. V gene TRBV5-1 combines with J gene TRBJ1-1; D is unresolved. The CDR3 runs 18 residues. V lost 0 bases to trimming and J lost 0 bases, with 18 bases between them. In germline, CDR1 is SGHRS, CDR2 YFSETQ. The CDR3 nucleotides are TGCGCCAGCAGCTTGGCCAAGGCAGGAGTTATCATGAACACTGAAGCTTTCTTT. Its protein product is CASSLAKAGVIMNTEAFF.

This clonotype was recorded many times. V gene TRBV10-3 combines with J gene TRBJ2-5; 7 bases are a match to TRBD1. V was clipped by 2 bases and J by 3 bases; unmatched bases: 0. The length of the CDR3 is 13 residues. Germline CDR1 is ENHRY and CDR2 is SYGVKD. CDR3 protein: CAISEGQEETQYF. The CDR3 DNA is TGTGCCATCAGTGAGGGACAGGAAGAGACCCAGTACTTC.

This clonotype was observed at least ten times. The genes are TRBV30 and TRBJ2-6; 8 nucleotides align to TRBD1. Germline CDR1 GTSNPN, CDR2 SVGIG (reference sequence). The CDR3 is made up of 14 amino acids. CDR3 protein: CAARTGPGANVLTF. Here the CDR3 DNA reads TGTGCGGCCCGGACAGGGCCTGGGGCCAACGTCCTGACTTTC.

This clonotype was found a few times. V gene TRBV20-1 combines with J gene TRBJ2-3; D call uncertain. V lost 0 bases and J 2 bases, leaving 12 bases between the germline ends. CDR1 and CDR2 from the germline V gene are DFQATT and SNEGSKA (reference sequence). CDR3 length equals 15 residues. CDR3 coding DNA: TGCAGTGCTAGAGATGCTGGTAGGCTCACAGATACGCAGTATTTT. Protein product: CSARDAGRLTDTQYF.

The rearrangement uses TRBV5-1 and TRBJ2-5; 8 bases match TRBD1. Losses at the gene ends were 1 base for V and 10 bases for J; bases not matched to a gene: 6. Germline V CDR1 and CDR2: SGHRS, YFSETQ. The CDR3 loop spans 13 amino acids. CDR3 residues: CASSLSDREYQYF. Here the CDR3 DNA reads TGCGCCAGCAGCTTGTCGGACAGGGAATACCAGTACTTC.

In this sample, this clonotype turned up many times. The chain is built from TRBV12-3 or TRBV12-4 and TRBJ2-1; 11 bases align to TRBD1. CDR3 size: 14 residues. With V trimmed by 6 bases and J by 7 bases, 5 bases remained unmatched. The CDR3 spells CASSRTGGRNEQFF. The DNA of the CDR3 is TGTGCCAGCAGCCGGACAGGGGGCAGGAATGAGCAGTTCTTC.

This clonotype has a count of ten or more. This chain uses TRBV7-9 with TRBJ2-3, with TRBD2 matching over 8 bases. The trim removed 0 bases at V and 5 bases at J, leaving 13 bases unmatched. Germline CDR1 is SEHNR and CDR2 is FQNEAQ (reference sequence). CDR3 length equals 18 residues. The CDR3 region has the DNA TGTGCCAGCAGCTTAGCCCTTAAAGCGGGGGCAGGGCAAGATACGCAGTATTTT. Its translation: CASSLALKAGAGQDTQYF.

Ten or more counts support this clonotype. V usage is TRBV20-1 and J usage is TRBJ2-7, with 8 bases identical to TRBD2. Germline assignment: CDR1 DFQATT and CDR2 SNEGSKA (reference sequence). Trimming cost V 1 base and J 0 bases; bases outside gene matches: 2. This CDR3 comprises 14 residues. CDR3 DNA: TGCAGTGCTAGAGGACTAGCGAGCTCCTACGAGCAGTACGTC. Translating it yields CSARGLASSYEQYV.

As concerns this clonotype: It is unclear where the CDR3 begins or ends on the DNA, so no DNA is shown, and the CDR3 is as TCRdb lists it. The chain links TRBV6-2 or TRBV6-3 to TRBJ2-3; the table's D call, TRBD2, has no DNA check behind it. The germline gives CDR1 MNHEY, CDR2 SVGEGT. Both ends counted, the CDR3 spans 24 residues. The CDR3 loop reads CASARRDSALYLCATSLVGDTQYF.

This clonotype was found many times. This sequence joins TRBV5-1 and TRBJ2-2; D gene unclear. The length of the CDR3 is 14 residues. Germline values: CDR1 SGHRS, CDR2 YFSETQ. Trimming took 5 bases from V and 4 from J, leaving 12 bases between them. CDR3 in DNA: TGCGCCAGCAGGCGGCCAGCGATCACCGGGGAGCTGTTTTTT. This encodes CASRRPAITGELFF.

This clonotype was observed many times. This chain links TRBV5-1 with TRBJ1-1; a weak D match, TRBD1 (6 bases). The CDR3 runs to 14 residues. V lost 5 bases and J lost 1, with 12 bases in between. Germline V CDR1 and CDR2: SGHRS, YFSETQ. CDR3 loop: CASRPDSGNTEAFF. The CDR3 DNA follows: TGCGCCAGCAGGCCGGACAGTGGGAACACTGAAGCTTTCTTT. Combining the CDR3 with reference TRBV5-1 and TRBJ1-1 gives the whole variable domain KAGVTQTPRYLIKTRGQQVTLSCSPISGHRSVSWYQQTPGQGLQFLFEYFSETQRNKGNFPGRFSGRQFSNSRSEMNVSTLELGDSALYLCASRPDSGNTEAFFGQGTRLTVV.

This clonotype was recorded at least ten times. V is TRBV20-1 and J is TRBJ2-6; D is ambiguous. CDR1 and CDR2 from the germline V gene are DFQATT and SNEGSKA (reference sequence). Trimming removed 1 base at V and 8 bases at J, with 9 bases between. CDR3 length: 13 residues. CDR3 sequence (DNA): TGCAGTGCTAGAGTTCCGGGTTCCAACGTCCTGACTTTC. It codes for CSARVPGSNVLTF.